This T cell receptor beta chain was obtained from a study of OX40 agonist ivuxolimab in advanced cancers. The trim removed 2 bases at V and 4 bases at J, leaving 12 bases unmatched. There are 17 residues in the CDR3. The germline V gene has CDR1 SGHTA and CDR2 FQGNSA. Profiled with immunoSEQ multiplex PCR; TCRdb holds only in-frame clones, not every one. The sample lists roughly 53,000 clones, roughly 92% occurring once. This clone turned up a few times. This receptor was taken from an adult with an advanced solid tumor such as melanoma, head and neck, liver or kidney cancer. The chain joins TRBV7-2 to TRBJ2-3, with 7 bases fitting TRBD2. Sequenced material: CD4+ or CD8+ T cells sorted from blood, taken in a trial of the OX40 agonist ivuxolimab. In DNA, the CDR3 is TGTGCCAGCAGCTTACCTCCGTGGGAGGGGTTTGCAGATACGCAGTATTTT. It encodes CASSLPPWEGFADTQYF.